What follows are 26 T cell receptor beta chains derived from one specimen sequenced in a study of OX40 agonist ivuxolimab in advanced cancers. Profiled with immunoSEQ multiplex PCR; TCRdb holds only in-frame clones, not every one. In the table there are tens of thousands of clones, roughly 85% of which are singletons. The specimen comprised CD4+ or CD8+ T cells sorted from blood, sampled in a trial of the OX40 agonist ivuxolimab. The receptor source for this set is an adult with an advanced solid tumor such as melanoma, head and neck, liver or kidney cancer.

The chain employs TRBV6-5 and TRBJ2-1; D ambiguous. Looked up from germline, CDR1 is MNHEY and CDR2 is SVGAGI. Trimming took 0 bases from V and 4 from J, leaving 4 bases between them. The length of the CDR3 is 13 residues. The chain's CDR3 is CASSYSGYNEQFF. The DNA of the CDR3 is TGTGCCAGCAGTTACTCGGGGTACAATGAGCAGTTCTTC.

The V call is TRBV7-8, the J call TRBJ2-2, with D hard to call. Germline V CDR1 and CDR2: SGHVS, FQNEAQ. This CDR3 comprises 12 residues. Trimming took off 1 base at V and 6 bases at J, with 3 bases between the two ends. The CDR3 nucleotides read TGTGCCAGCAGCTTAGGGCCCGGGGAGCTGTTTTTT. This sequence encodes CASSLGPGELFF.

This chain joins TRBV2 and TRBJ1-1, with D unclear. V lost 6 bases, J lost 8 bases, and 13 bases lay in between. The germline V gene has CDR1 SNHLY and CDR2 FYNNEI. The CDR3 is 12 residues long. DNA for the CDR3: TGTGCCAGCAGCAATAATCGGGTGGAAGCTTTCTTT. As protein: CASSNNRVEAFF. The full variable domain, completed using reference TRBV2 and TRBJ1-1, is EPEVTQTPSHQVTQMGQEVILRCVPISNHLYFYWYRQILGQKVEFLVSFYNNEISEKSEIFDDQFSVERPDGSNFTLKIRSTKLEDSAMYFCASSNNRVEAFFGQGTRLTVV.

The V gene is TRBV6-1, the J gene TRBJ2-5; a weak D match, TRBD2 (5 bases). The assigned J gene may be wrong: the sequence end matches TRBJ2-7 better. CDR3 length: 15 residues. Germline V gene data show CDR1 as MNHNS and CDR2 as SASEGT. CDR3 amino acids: CASSEAGVLPYEQYF. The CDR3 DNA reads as TGTGCCAGCAGTGAAGCCGGGGTTTTACCCTACGAGCAGTACTTC.

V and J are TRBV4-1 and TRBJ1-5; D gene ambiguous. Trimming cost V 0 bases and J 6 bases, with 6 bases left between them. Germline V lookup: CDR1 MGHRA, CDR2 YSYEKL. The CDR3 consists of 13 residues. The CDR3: CASSQELGQPQHF. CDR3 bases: TGCGCCAGCAGCCAAGAATTGGGTCAGCCCCAGCATTTT.

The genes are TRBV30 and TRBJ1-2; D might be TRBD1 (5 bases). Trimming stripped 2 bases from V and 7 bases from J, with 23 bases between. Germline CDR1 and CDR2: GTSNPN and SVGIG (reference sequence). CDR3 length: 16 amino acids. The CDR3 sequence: CAWSPYPRTSVGGYTF. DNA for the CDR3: TGTGCCTGGAGTCCTTACCCCCGGACATCAGTCGGTGGCTACACCTTC.

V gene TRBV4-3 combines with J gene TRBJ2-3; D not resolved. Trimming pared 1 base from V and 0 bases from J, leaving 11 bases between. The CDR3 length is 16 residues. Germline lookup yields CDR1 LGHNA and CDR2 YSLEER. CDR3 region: CASSQVIAFSTDTQYF. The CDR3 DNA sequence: TGCGCCAGCAGCCAAGTTATCGCGTTTAGCACAGATACGCAGTATTTT.

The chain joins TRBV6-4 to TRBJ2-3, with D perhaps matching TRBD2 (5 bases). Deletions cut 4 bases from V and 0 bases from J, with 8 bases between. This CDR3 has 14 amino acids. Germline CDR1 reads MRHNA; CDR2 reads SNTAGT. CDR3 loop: CASSGTASTDTQYF. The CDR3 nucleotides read TGTGCCAGCAGTGGGACTGCTAGCACAGATACGCAGTATTTT.

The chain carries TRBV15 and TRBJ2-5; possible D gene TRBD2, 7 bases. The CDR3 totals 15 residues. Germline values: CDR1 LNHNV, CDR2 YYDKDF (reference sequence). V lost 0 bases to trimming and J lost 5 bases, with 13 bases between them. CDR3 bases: TGTGCCACCAGCAGAGACGGGGGGCCTGGGGAGACCCAGTACTTC. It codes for CATSRDGGPGETQYF.

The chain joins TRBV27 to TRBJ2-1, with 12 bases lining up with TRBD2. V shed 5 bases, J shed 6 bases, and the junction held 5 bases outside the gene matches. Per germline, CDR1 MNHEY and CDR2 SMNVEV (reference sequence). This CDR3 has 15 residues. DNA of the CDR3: TGTGCCAGCAGTCTGACTAGCGGGGGAATCAATGAGCAGTTCTTC. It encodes CASSLTSGGINEQFF.

CDR3 DNA sequence: TGTGCCAGCAGCTTAGGCGGACAGGGAGGCAATGAGCAGTTCTTC. Translating gives CASSLGGQGGNEQFF. This chain uses TRBV7-2 with TRBJ2-1; 8 nucleotides line up with TRBD1. This CDR3 contains 15 residues. The germline CDR1 and CDR2 sequences are SGHTA and FQGNSA. With V trimmed by 1 base and J by 6 bases, 5 bases remained unmatched.

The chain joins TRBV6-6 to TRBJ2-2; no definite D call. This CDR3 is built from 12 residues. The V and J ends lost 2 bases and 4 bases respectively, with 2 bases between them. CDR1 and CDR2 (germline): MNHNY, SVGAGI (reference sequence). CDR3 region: CASSYTTGELFF. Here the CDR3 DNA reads TGTGCCAGCAGTTACACCACCGGGGAGCTGTTTTTT.

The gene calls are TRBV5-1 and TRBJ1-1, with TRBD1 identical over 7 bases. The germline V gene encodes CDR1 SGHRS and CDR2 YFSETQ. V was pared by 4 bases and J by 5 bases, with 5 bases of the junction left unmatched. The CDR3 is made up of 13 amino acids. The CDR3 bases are TGCGCCAGCAGCGTACAGGGGAGGACTGAAGCTTTCTTT. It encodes CASSVQGRTEAFF.

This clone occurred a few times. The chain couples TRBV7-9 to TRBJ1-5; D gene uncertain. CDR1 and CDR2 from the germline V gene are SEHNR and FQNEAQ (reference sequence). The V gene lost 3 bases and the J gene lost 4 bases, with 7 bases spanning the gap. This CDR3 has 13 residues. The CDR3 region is CASSFGWNQPQHF. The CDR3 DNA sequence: TGTGCCAGCAGCTTCGGCTGGAATCAGCCCCAGCATTTT.

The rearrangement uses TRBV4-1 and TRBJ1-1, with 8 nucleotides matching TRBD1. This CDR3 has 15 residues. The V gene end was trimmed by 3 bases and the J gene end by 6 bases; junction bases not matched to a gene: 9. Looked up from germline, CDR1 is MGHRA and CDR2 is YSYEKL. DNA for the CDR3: TGCGCCAGCAGCCACGCAGGACAGGGCTTCTCTGAAGCTTTCTTT. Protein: CASSHAGQGFSEAFF.

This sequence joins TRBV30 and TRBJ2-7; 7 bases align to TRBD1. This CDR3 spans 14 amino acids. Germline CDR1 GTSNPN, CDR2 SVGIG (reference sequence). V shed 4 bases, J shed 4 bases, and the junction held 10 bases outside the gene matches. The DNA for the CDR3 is TGTGCCTGGAACTCCGGGACAGTGTTATACGAGCAGTACTTC. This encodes CAWNSGTVLYEQYF. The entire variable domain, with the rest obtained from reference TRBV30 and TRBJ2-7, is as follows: SQTIHQWPATLVQPVGSPLSLECTVEGTSNPNLYWYRQAAGRGLQLLFYSVGIGQISSEVPQNLSASRPQDRQFILSSKKLLLSDSGFYLCAWNSGTVLYEQYFGPGTRLTVT.

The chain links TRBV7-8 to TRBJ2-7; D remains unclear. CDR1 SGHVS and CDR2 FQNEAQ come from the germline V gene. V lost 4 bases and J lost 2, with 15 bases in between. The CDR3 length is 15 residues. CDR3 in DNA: TGTGCCAGCAGCTCCACGGCGACCGCTACCTACGAGCAGTACTTC. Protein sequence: CASSSTATATYEQYF.

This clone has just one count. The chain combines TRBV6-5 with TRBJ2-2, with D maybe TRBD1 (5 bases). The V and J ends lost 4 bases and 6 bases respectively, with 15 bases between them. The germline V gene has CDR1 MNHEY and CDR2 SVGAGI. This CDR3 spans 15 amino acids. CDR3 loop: CASSSTTEWAGELFF. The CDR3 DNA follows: TGTGCCAGCAGTTCCACGACAGAGTGGGCCGGGGAGCTGTTTTTT.

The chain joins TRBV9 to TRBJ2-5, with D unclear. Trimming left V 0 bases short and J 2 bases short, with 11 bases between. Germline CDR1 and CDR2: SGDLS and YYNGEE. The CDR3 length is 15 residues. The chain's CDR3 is CASSVATGRQETQYF. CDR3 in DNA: TGTGCCAGCAGCGTAGCTACCGGCAGACAAGAGACCCAGTACTTC.

CDR3 region: CASSRGTVGEKLFF. CDR3 sequence (DNA): TGCGCCAGCAGTCGCGGGACAGTGGGTGAAAAACTGTTTTTT. This chain connects TRBV23-1 to TRBJ1-4, with 7 bases identical to TRBD1. Being an ORF, TRBV23-1 has a function that is uncertain. The V and J ends lost 4 bases and 7 bases, in that order; junction bases with no gene match: 6. This CDR3 contains 14 residues.

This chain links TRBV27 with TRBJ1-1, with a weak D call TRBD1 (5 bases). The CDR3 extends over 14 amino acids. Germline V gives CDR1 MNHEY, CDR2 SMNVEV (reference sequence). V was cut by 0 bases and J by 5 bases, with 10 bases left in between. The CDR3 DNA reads TGTGCCAGCAGTTTATCGGGGGGAGGGACTGAAGCTTTCTTT. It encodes CASSLSGGGTEAFF.

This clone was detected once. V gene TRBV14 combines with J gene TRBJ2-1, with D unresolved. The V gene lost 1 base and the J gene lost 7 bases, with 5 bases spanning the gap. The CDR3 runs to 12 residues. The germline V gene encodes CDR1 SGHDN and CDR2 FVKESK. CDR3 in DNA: TGTGCCAGCAGCCAAGGGTGGAATGAGCAGTTCTTC. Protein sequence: CASSQGWNEQFF.

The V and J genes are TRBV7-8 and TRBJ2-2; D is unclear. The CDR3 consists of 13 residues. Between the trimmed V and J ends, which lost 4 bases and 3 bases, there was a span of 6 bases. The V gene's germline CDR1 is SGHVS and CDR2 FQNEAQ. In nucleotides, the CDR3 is TGTGCCAGCAGCTGGACCTACACCGGGGAGCTGTTTTTT. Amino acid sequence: CASSWTYTGELFF.

CDR3 in DNA: TGTGCCAGCAGCTTAGATACATCAGACTACGAGCAGTACTTC. It is translated as CASSLDTSDYEQYF. The chain is built from TRBV28 and TRBJ2-7; D call uncertain. The CDR3 runs to 14 residues. The germline CDR1 and CDR2 sequences are MDHEN and SYDVKM. V was shortened by 6 bases and J by 3 bases, with 15 bases between the two germline ends.

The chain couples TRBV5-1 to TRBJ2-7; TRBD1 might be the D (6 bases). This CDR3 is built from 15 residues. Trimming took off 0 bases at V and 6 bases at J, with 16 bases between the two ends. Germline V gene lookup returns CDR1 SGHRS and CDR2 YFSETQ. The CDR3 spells CASSLAQGVVGEQYF. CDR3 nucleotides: TGCGCCAGCAGCTTGGCACAGGGCGTTGTCGGCGAGCAGTACTTC.

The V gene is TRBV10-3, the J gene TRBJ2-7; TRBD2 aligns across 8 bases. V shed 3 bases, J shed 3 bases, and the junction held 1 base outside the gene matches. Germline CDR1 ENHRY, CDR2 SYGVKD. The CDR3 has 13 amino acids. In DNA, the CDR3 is TGTGCCATCAGTGATGCGGGAGGCTACGAGCAGTACTTC. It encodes CAISDAGGYEQYF.